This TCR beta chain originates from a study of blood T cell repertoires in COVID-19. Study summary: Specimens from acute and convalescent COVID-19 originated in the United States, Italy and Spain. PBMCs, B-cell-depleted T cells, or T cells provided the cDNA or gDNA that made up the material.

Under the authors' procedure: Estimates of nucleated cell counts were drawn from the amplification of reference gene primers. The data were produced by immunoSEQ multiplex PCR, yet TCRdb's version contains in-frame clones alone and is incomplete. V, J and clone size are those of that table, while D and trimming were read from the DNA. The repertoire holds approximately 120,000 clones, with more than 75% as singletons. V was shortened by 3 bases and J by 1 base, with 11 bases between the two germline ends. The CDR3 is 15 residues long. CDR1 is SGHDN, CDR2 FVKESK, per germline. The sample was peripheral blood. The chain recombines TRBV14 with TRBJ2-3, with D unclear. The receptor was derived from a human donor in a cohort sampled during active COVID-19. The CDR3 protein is CASSHRKGGTDTQYF. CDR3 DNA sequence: TGTGCCAGCAGCCATAGGAAAGGAGGCACAGATACGCAGTATTTT.